These 28 T cell receptor beta chains originate from one sample sequenced in a study of CD8 T cells in Susac syndrome. When the RNA was reverse transcribed, random hexamers were used with an input of about 0.5 to 1 ug. TCRdb called the immunoSEQ multiplex PCR reads again in MiXCR, with one record for every CDR3 protein. The repertoire has more than 95,000 distinct CDR3 sequences, around 95% of them found once; the top ten carry more than 0.075%. Sequencing was performed on CD4+ T cells from PBMCs. Every receptor here comes from a human donor in good health.

The chain uses TRBV7-2 and TRBJ1-1; D ambiguous. Germline CDR1 and CDR2: SGHTA and FQGNSA. Trimming pared 2 bases from V and 5 bases from J, leaving 9 bases between. The CDR3 is 13 residues long. Here the CDR3 reads CASSLKVGTEAFF. CDR3 nucleotide sequence: TGTGCCAGCAGCTTAAAGGTCGGGACTGAAGCTTTCTTT.

The chain has TRBV2 and TRBJ1-4; 7 bases align to TRBD1. This CDR3 comprises 13 residues. V trimming: 8 bases; J trimming: 1 base; junction bases outside the gene matches: 1. Germline loops: CDR1 SNHLY, CDR2 FYNNEI. CDR3 sequence: CASGQETNEKLFF. The CDR3 region has the DNA TGTGCCAGCGGACAGGAAACTAATGAAAAACTGTTTTTT. The entire variable domain, with the rest obtained from reference TRBV2 and TRBJ1-4, is as follows: EPEVTQTPSHQVTQMGQEVILRCVPISNHLYFYWYRQILGQKVEFLVSFYNNEISEKSEIFDDQFSVERPDGSNFTLKIRSTKLEDSAMYFCASGQETNEKLFFGSGTQLSVL.

The V and J genes are TRBV7-9 and TRBJ2-2; 9 nucleotides align to TRBD2. Germline assignment: CDR1 SEHNR and CDR2 FQNEAQ (reference sequence). The V and J ends lost 0 bases and 4 bases, in that order; junction bases with no gene match: 0. There are 15 residues in the CDR3. This chain's CDR3 is CASSLALAGTGELFF. CDR3 in DNA: TGTGCCAGCAGCTTAGCACTAGCGGGCACCGGGGAGCTGTTTTTT.

This chain links TRBV12-3 or TRBV12-4 with TRBJ2-5; 8 bases map to TRBD2. J was trimmed by 4 bases and V by 2 bases; bases with no gene match: 3. The CDR3 runs 14 residues. The DNA for the CDR3 is TGTGCCAGCAGTTTACCGGGAGGGCCAGAGACCCAGTACTTC. It codes for CASSLPGGPETQYF.

This rearrangement joins TRBV25-1 to TRBJ1-1; 7 bases fit TRBD1. The V gene end was trimmed by 7 bases and the J gene end by 4 bases; junction bases not matched to a gene: 9. CDR3 length equals 14 residues. Germline V gene sequence: CDR1 MGHDK, CDR2 SYGVNS. The DNA for the CDR3 is TGTGCCAGCACCCGACAGGGAGTGCCCACTGAAGCTTTCTTT. Translating gives CASTRQGVPTEAFF.

The rearrangement joins TRBV7-2 to TRBJ2-2; tentative D call: TRBD1 (5 bases). V gave up 5 bases and J gave up 7 bases, with 14 bases separating them. The CDR3 has 14 amino acids. Germline CDR1 reads SGHTA; CDR2 reads FQGNSA. This chain's CDR3 is CASSRGHLSGELFF. The CDR3 DNA follows: TGTGCCAGCAGCCGAGGACACCTCAGCGGGGAGCTGTTTTTT.

Only one count was recorded for this clonotype. This rearrangement joins TRBV23-1 to TRBJ1-5, with D perhaps TRBD1 (6 bases). TRBV23-1 is labeled an ORF, and its function is uncertain. The CDR3 runs 16 residues. Trimming took 8 bases from V and 4 from J, leaving 21 bases between them. CDR3 coding DNA: TGCGCCAGCGGGGGGGTTGGTGAAGGGGGAAATCAGCCCCAGCATTTT. Translation gives CASGGVGEGGNQPQHF.

This chain uses TRBV20-1 with TRBJ2-1, with 10 bases lining up with TRBD2. From germline, CDR1 is DFQATT and CDR2 SNEGSKA (reference sequence). The CDR3 is made up of 14 amino acids. V gave up 6 bases and J gave up 3 bases; unmatched junction bases: 5. The CDR3, as DNA: TGCAGTGCCCTACGGACTAGCGGCTACAATGAGCAGTTCTTC. As protein: CSALRTSGYNEQFF.

This chain connects TRBV30 to TRBJ1-1; D call uncertain. V lost 4 bases to trimming and J lost 1 base, with 10 bases between them. In germline, CDR1 is GTSNPN, CDR2 SVGIG (reference sequence). This CDR3 region has 13 residues. Here the CDR3 reads CAWILHANTEAFF. CDR3 DNA: TGTGCCTGGATCCTACACGCGAACACTGAAGCTTTCTTT.

The V call is TRBV3-1, the J call TRBJ1-2, with a tentative D call TRBD1 (6 bases). Germline V gene sequence: CDR1 LGHDT, CDR2 YNNKEL (reference sequence). CDR3 length equals 13 residues. Trimming took off 2 bases at V and 4 bases at J, with 8 bases between the two ends. The CDR3 spells CASSQKGGYGYTF. The CDR3 DNA follows: TGTGCCAGCAGCCAAAAGGGGGGCTATGGCTACACCTTC.

The V gene is TRBV3-1, the J gene TRBJ2-5, with TRBD2 matching over 8 bases. Germline V gene sequence: CDR1 LGHDT, CDR2 YNNKEL (reference sequence). CDR3 size: 15 residues. The trim removed 1 base at V and 3 bases at J, leaving 4 bases unmatched. The CDR3: CASSQALAGKETQYF. In DNA form, the CDR3 reads TGTGCCAGCAGCCAAGCTTTAGCGGGAAAAGAGACCCAGTACTTC.

The chain recombines TRBV7-8 with TRBJ2-6; TRBD1 is a possible D gene (5 bases). Trimming took 0 bases from V and 4 from J, leaving 13 bases between them. Germline CDR1 is SGHVS and CDR2 is FQNEAQ. The CDR3 runs 17 residues. Here the CDR3 DNA reads TGTGCCAGCAGCTTAGCCCTTTCTGGGGCAGGGGCCAACGTCCTGACTTTC. Its translation is CASSLALSGAGANVLTF.

The chain is built from TRBV29-1 and TRBJ1-1; D gene ambiguous. The CDR3 is 14 amino acids. Trimming pared 4 bases from V and 5 bases from J, leaving 17 bases between. CDR1 is SQVTM, CDR2 ANQGSEA, per germline. The CDR3 spells CSVVTVSGRTEAFF. For the CDR3, the DNA is TGCAGCGTTGTTACGGTGAGTGGGAGAACTGAAGCTTTCTTT.

The chain uses TRBV19 and TRBJ2-1, with 10 bases identical to TRBD2. Germline V gives CDR1 LNHDA, CDR2 SQIVND (reference sequence). The CDR3 extends over 15 amino acids. Trimming removed 6 bases from V and 2 bases from J; junction bases left unmatched: 4. In DNA form, the CDR3 reads TGTGCCAGTAGAACTAGCGGGACAACCTACAATGAGCAGTTCTTC. This gives the protein CASRTSGTTYNEQFF.

The rearrangement links TRBV6-2 or TRBV6-3 to TRBJ2-4; D might be TRBD2 (5 bases). The CDR3 length is 12 residues. Germline V gene sequence: CDR1 MNHEY, CDR2 SVGEGT. V lost 6 bases, J lost 8 bases, and 11 bases lay in between. The CDR3 loop reads CASRTIGDIQYF. CDR3 DNA sequence: TGTGCCAGCAGGACAATCGGGGACATTCAGTACTTC.

Only a few counts were recorded for this clonotype. The V and J genes are TRBV14 and TRBJ1-5; D ambiguous. Germline V CDR1 and CDR2: SGHDN, FVKESK. V shed 0 bases and J shed 2 bases, with 2 bases lying between them. This CDR3 is built from 13 residues. As DNA, the CDR3 is TGTGCCAGCAGCCAAGACGGCAATCAGCCCCAGCATTTT. The encoded protein is CASSQDGNQPQHF.

The rearrangement uses TRBV30 and TRBJ1-1; maybe TRBD1 (5 bases). Per the germline V gene, CDR1 is GTSNPN and CDR2 is SVGIG (reference sequence). The CDR3 sequence is 13 residues long. Trimming pared 3 bases from V and 1 base from J, leaving 9 bases between. The CDR3 bases are TGTGCCTGGAGGGGACTAGGGAACACTGAAGCTTTCTTT. Residues: CAWRGLGNTEAFF.

The rearrangement joins TRBV5-6 to TRBJ2-1; possible D gene TRBD1, 7 bases. Between the trimmed V and J ends, which lost 3 bases and 1 base, there was a span of 11 bases. Germline CDR1 is SGHDT and CDR2 is YYEEEE. There are 15 residues in the CDR3. The CDR3, as DNA: TGTGCCAGCAGCTCGACAGGGAGGTCCTACAATGAGCAGTTCTTC. As protein: CASSSTGRSYNEQFF.

The rearrangement uses TRBV30 and TRBJ1-2, with D hard to call. CDR3 length equals 11 residues. Germline V gene sequence: CDR1 GTSNPN, CDR2 SVGIG (reference sequence). The V gene lost 0 bases and the J gene lost 12 bases, with 11 bases spanning the gap. The CDR3 loop reads CAWSVHGQNTF. Here the CDR3 DNA reads TGTGCCTGGAGTGTACACGGGCAGAACACCTTC.

J is TRBJ2-7 and V is TRBV15; 7 nucleotides match TRBD2. There are 16 residues in the CDR3. Trimming removed 1 base from V and 6 bases from J; junction bases left unmatched: 12. CDR1 is LNHNV and CDR2 is YYDKDF in the germline V gene (reference sequence). The CDR3 loop reads CATSRGGSGTPGEQYF. CDR3 coding DNA: TGTGCCACCAGCAGAGGGGGGAGCGGGACCCCCGGCGAGCAGTACTTC.

Here the CDR3 DNA reads TGTGCCAGCAGGGCGGGGGGGGCTGACACTGAAGCTTTCTTT. Amino acid sequence: CASRAGGADTEAFF. The J gene is TRBJ1-1, the V gene TRBV2, with a possible D match to TRBD1 (6 bases). The V gene's germline CDR1 is SNHLY and CDR2 FYNNEI. The germline V and J ends were trimmed by 6 bases and 3 bases, with 14 bases remaining between them. CDR3 length equals 14 residues.

V gene TRBV18 combines with J gene TRBJ1-5; no firm D call. CDR3 length: 15 amino acids. Per the germline V gene, CDR1 is KGHSH and CDR2 is LQKENI. The V end lost 3 bases, the J end lost 3 bases, and 12 bases lay between the germline ends. The CDR3 is CASSPDSYDNQPQHF. The CDR3, as DNA: TGTGCCAGCTCACCGGACTCTTATGACAATCAGCCCCAGCATTTT.

This clonotype was detected once. The V and J genes are TRBV20-1 and TRBJ2-7, with D possibly matching TRBD1 (6 bases). The V end lost 0 bases, the J end lost 0 bases, and 9 bases lay between the germline ends. This CDR3 has 14 residues. Germline V gene sequence: CDR1 DFQATT, CDR2 SNEGSKA (reference sequence). The CDR3 DNA reads TGCAGTGCTAGAGAAGGGGGTCGCTCCTACGAGCAGTACTTC. Translated: CSAREGGRSYEQYF.

This chain uses TRBV9 with TRBJ2-3; 7 positions agree with TRBD1. The V segment lost 4 bases and the J segment 1 base; nucleotides outside the gene matches: 9. Germline V gene data show CDR1 as SGDLS and CDR2 as YYNGEE. The CDR3 runs to 16 residues. The CDR3: CASSPIPGQRTDTQYF. The DNA for the CDR3 is TGTGCCAGCAGCCCAATCCCGGGACAGCGCACAGATACGCAGTATTTT.

The chain is built from TRBV7-6 and TRBJ2-7; TRBD2 aligns across 9 bases. Germline V lookup: CDR1 SGHVS, CDR2 FNYEAQ. The CDR3 has 13 residues. J gave up 7 bases and V 5 bases, and 6 bases lay outside the gene matches. The CDR3 nucleotides are TGTGCCAGCAGCCAGTTTAGCGGGAGTGAGCAGTACTTC. Translating it yields CASSQFSGSEQYF. The full variable domain, its missing parts supplied by reference TRBV7-6 and TRBJ2-7, is GAGVSQSPRYKVTKRGQDVALRCDPISGHVSLYWYRQALGQGPEFLTYFNYEAQQDKSGLPNDRFSAERPEGSISTLTIQRTEQRDSAMYRCASSQFSGSEQYFGPGTRLTVT.

This clonotype showed up just once. The chain joins TRBV19 to TRBJ1-5; TRBD1 aligns across 12 bases. The V segment lost 3 bases and the J segment 7 bases; nucleotides outside the gene matches: 7. Germline V CDR1 and CDR2: LNHDA, SQIVND (reference sequence). This CDR3 has 16 amino acids. CDR3 residues: CASSIDGTGGWQPQHF. In DNA form, the CDR3 reads TGTGCCAGTAGTATCGACGGGACAGGGGGCTGGCAGCCCCAGCATTTT. Filled out from reference TRBV19 and TRBJ1-5, the complete variable domain reads DGGITQSPKYLFRKEGQNVTLSCEQNLNHDAMYWYRQDPGQGLRLIYYSQIVNDFQKGDIAEGYSVSREKKESFPLTVTSAQKNPTAFYLCASSIDGTGGWQPQHFGDGTRLSIL.

In its sample, this clonotype was seen a few times. The chain uses TRBV6-2 or TRBV6-3 and TRBJ1-2, with unresolved D. V was trimmed by 2 bases and J by 4 bases, leaving 5 bases between them. The length of the CDR3 is 12 residues. Germline V CDR1 and CDR2: MNHEY, SVGEGT. Here the CDR3 DNA reads TGTGCCAGCAGTTACGGGAGCTATGGCTACACCTTC. Its translation: CASSYGSYGYTF.

V gene TRBV5-8 combines with J gene TRBJ2-7, with D possibly being TRBD1 (6 bases). The V end lost 2 bases, the J end lost 0 bases, and 12 bases lay between the germline ends. Germline V gene sequence: CDR1 SGHTS, CDR2 YDEGEE. This CDR3 spans 15 amino acids. The CDR3 nucleotides are TGTGCCAGCAGCTTCTCCGGGACACACTCCTACGAGCAGTACTTC. Translation gives CASSFSGTHSYEQYF. Filled out from reference TRBV5-8 and TRBJ2-7, the complete variable domain reads EAGVTQSPTHLIKTRGQQATLRCSPISGHTSVYWYQQALGLGLQFLLWYDEGEERNRGNFPPRFSGRQFPNYSSELNVNALELEDSALYLCASSFSGTHSYEQYFGPGTRLTVT.